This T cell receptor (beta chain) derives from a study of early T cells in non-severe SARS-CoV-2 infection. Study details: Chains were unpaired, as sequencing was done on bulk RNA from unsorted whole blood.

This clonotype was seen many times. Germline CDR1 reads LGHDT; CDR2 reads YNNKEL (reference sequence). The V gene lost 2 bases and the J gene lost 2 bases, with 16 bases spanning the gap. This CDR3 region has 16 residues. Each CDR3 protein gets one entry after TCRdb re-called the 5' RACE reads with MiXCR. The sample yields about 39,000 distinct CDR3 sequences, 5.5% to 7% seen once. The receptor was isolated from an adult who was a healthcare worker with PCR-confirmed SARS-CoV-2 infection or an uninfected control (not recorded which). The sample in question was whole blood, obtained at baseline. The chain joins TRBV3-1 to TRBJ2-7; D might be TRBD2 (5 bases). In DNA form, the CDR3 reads TGTGCCAGCAGCCAAAGCGTCGCGGGCCCCACCTACGAGCAGTACTTC. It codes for CASSQSVAGPTYEQYF.